The 11 T cell receptor beta chains listed next were all sequenced from one sample in a study of blood T cell repertoires in COVID-19. Method: immunoSEQ multiplex PCR; TCRdb's copy keeps in-frame clones and lacks some. The sample lists 190,000 or so clones; just under 85% were seen once. Sequenced sample: peripheral blood. The receptors were sampled from a human donor with acute or convalescent COVID-19. The donor label of this sample is uncertain.

The gene calls are TRBV9 and TRBJ2-5, with a weak D call TRBD2 (7 bases). Germline lookup yields CDR1 SGDLS and CDR2 YYNGEE. There are 14 residues in the CDR3. The V and J ends lost 4 bases and 5 bases respectively, with 15 bases between them. CDR3: CASSHGGRAETQYF. In nucleotides, the CDR3 is TGTGCCAGCAGCCACGGGGGGCGCGCTGAGACCCAGTACTTC.

J is TRBJ2-7 and V is TRBV5-1, with TRBD2 matching over 11 bases. The CDR3 has 17 residues. Germline V gene sequence: CDR1 SGHRS, CDR2 YFSETQ. V lost 1 base and J lost 0; bases outside the gene matches: 6. The CDR3 is CASSLPGLAGTSYEQYF. The DNA for the CDR3 is TGCGCCAGCAGCTTGCCCGGACTAGCGGGTACCTCCTACGAGCAGTACTTC.

The chain has TRBV15 and TRBJ2-3; the match to TRBD2 covers 7 bases. V was clipped by 5 bases and J by 1 base; unmatched bases: 12. The V gene's germline CDR1 is LNHNV and CDR2 YYDKDF (reference sequence). The CDR3 sequence is 17 residues long. The DNA of the CDR3 is TGTGCCACCAGCGCGACGCAGCGGGGTGGAGGCACAGATACGCAGTATTTT. Its translation is CATSATQRGGGTDTQYF. Full variable domain (missing parts from reference TRBV15 and TRBJ2-3): DAMVIQNPRYQVTQFGKPVTLSCSQTLNHNVMYWYQQKSSQAPKLLFHYYDKDFNNEADTPDNFQSRRPNTSFCFLDIRSPGLGDTAMYLCATSATQRGGGTDTQYFGPGTRLTVL.

This chain links TRBV30 with TRBJ1-4; D is ambiguous. The CDR3 is made up of 14 amino acids. Germline-derived CDR1 and CDR2 are GTSNPN and SVGIG (reference sequence). Trimming stripped 1 base from V and 7 bases from J, with 13 bases between. The CDR3 here is CAWSGAVLVEKLFF. CDR3 nucleotides: TGTGCCTGGAGTGGGGCAGTGTTGGTTGAAAAACTGTTTTTT.

The chain has TRBV10-1 and TRBJ1-1, with 7 bases aligning to TRBD1. Germline V gene sequence: CDR1 WNHNN, CDR2 SYGVQD (reference sequence). The ends lost 5 bases at V and 4 bases at J; junction bases unmatched: 4. This CDR3 spans 13 amino acids. The CDR3: CASSYTGATEAFF. For the CDR3, the DNA is TGCGCCAGCAGTTATACAGGGGCCACTGAAGCTTTCTTT.

The chain employs TRBV7-3 and TRBJ2-2; 9 bases fit TRBD1. Germline values: CDR1 SGHTA, CDR2 FQGTGA. V trimming: 8 bases; J trimming: 2 bases; junction bases outside the gene matches: 6. This CDR3 contains 15 residues. The CDR3 region is CASSADRGNTGELFF. The CDR3 DNA reads as TGTGCCAGCTCTGCGGACAGGGGAAACACCGGGGAGCTGTTTTTT. Full variable domain (missing parts from reference TRBV7-3 and TRBJ2-2): GAGVSQTPSNKVTEKGKYVELRCDPISGHTALYWYRQSLGQGPEFLIYFQGTGAADDSGLPNDRFFAVRPEGSVSTLKIQRTERGDSAVYLCASSADRGNTGELFFGEGSRLTVL.

This clone was observed a handful of times. The CDR3 protein is CASTQGLYTEAFF. Written as DNA, the CDR3 is TGTGCCAGTACTCAGGGACTGTACACTGAAGCTTTCTTT. The chain links TRBV19 to TRBJ1-1; weak D call: TRBD1 (5 bases). V lost 7 bases and J 3 bases, leaving 12 bases between the germline ends. CDR1 and CDR2 (germline): LNHDA, SQIVND (reference sequence). The CDR3 runs 13 residues.

The chain employs TRBV6-2 or TRBV6-3 and TRBJ2-5; 7 bases map to TRBD2. Germline CDR1 is MNHEY and CDR2 is SVGEGT. This CDR3 is 13 amino acids long. Trimming cost V 6 bases and J 3 bases; bases outside gene matches: 4. CDR3: CASRYGLEETQYF. CDR3 nucleotides: TGTGCCAGCAGATACGGACTAGAAGAGACCCAGTACTTC.

The rearrangement joins TRBV18 to TRBJ2-2; D perhaps matches TRBD1 (5 bases). CDR1 is KGHSH and CDR2 is LQKENI in the germline V gene. CDR3 length: 13 residues. Trimming left V 3 bases short and J 7 bases short, with 9 bases between. The CDR3: CASSPQGGGELFF. The DNA of the CDR3 is TGTGCCAGCTCACCTCAGGGTGGCGGGGAGCTGTTTTTT.

This rearrangement joins TRBV30 to TRBJ2-3; D is ambiguous. V lost 3 bases and J 4 bases, leaving 11 bases between the germline ends. In germline, CDR1 is GTSNPN, CDR2 SVGIG (reference sequence). This CDR3 has 13 amino acids. Written as DNA, the CDR3 is TGTGCCTGGAGACTACCCGCCGCAGATACGCAGTATTTT. Its protein is CAWRLPAADTQYF.

This chain links TRBV28 with TRBJ2-1, with a weak D call TRBD1 (5 bases). Trimming took off 6 bases at V and 8 bases at J, with 8 bases between the two ends. The CDR3 loop spans 11 amino acids. The germline gives CDR1 MDHEN, CDR2 SYDVKM. DNA of the CDR3: TGTGCCAGCAGCCTACAGGATGAGCAGTTCTTC. This sequence encodes CASSLQDEQFF.